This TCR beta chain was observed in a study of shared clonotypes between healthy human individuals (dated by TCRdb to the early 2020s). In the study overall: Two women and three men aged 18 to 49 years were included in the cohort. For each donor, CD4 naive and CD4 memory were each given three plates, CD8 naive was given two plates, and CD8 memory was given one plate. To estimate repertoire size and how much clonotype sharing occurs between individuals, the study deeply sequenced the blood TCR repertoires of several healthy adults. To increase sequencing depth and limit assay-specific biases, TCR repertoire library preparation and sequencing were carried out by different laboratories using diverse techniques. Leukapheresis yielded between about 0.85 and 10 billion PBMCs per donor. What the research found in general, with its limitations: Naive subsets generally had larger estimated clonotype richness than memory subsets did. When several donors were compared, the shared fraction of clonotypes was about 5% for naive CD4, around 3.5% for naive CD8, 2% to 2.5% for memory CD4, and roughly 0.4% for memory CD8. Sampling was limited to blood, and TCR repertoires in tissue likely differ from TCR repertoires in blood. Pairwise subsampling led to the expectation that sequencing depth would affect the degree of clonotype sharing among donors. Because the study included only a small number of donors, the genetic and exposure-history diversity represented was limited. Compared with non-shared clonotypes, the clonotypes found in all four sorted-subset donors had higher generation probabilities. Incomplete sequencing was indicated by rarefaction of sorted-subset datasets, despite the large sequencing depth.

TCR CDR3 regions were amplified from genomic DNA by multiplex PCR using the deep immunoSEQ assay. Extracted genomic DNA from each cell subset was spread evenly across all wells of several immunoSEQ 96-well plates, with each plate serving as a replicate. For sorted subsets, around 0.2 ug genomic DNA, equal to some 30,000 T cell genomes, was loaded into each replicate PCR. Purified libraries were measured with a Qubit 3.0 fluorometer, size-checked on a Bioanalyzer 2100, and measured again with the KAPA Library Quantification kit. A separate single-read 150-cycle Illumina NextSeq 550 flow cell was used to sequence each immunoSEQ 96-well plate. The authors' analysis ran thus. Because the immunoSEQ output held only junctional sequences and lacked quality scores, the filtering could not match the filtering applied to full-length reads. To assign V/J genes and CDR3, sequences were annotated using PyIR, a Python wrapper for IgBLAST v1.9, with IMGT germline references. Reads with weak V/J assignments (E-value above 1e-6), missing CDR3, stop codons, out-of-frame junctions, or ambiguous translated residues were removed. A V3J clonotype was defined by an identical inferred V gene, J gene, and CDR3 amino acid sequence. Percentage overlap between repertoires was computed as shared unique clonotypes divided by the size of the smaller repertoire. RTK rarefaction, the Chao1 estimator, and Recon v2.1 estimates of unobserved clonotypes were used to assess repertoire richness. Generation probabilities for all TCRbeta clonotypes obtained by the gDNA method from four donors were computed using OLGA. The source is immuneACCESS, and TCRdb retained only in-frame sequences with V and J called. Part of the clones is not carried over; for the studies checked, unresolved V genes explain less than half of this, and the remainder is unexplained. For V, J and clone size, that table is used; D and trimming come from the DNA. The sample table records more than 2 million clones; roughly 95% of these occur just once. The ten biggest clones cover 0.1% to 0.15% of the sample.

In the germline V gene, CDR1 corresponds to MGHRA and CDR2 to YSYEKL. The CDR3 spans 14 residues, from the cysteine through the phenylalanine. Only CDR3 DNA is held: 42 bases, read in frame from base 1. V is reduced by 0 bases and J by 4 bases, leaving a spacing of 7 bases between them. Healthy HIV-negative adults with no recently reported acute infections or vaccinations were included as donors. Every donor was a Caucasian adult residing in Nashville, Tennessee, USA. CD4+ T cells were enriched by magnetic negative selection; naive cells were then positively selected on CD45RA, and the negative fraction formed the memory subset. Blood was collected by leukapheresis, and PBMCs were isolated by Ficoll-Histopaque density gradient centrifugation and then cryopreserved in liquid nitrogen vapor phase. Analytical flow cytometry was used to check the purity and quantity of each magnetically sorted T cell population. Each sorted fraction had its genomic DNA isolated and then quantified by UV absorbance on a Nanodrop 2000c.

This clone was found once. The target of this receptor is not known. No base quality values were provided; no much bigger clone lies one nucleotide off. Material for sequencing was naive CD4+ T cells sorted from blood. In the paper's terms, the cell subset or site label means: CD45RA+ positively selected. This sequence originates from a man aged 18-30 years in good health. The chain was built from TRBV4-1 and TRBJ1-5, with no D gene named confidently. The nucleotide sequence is TGCGCCAGCAGCCAAGATTCCCCGAATCAGCCCCAGCATTTT. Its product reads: CASSQDSPNQPQHF.